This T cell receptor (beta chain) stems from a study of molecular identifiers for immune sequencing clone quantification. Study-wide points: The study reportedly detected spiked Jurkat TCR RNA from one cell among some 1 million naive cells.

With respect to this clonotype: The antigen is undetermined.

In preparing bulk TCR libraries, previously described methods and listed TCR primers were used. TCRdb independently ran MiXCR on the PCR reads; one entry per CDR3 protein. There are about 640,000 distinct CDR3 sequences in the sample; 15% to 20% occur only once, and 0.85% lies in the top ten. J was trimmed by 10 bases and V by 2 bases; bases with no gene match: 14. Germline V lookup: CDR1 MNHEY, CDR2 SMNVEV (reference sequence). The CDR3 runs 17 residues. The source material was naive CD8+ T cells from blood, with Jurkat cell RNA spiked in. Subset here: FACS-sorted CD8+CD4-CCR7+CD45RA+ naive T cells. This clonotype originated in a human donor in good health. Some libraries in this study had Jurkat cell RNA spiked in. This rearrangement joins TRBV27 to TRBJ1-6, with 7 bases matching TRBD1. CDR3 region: CASSLVKATGVKSPLHF. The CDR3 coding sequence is TGTGCCAGCAGTTTAGTAAAAGCCACAGGGGTGAAATCACCCCTCCACTTT.